These T cell receptor beta chains were read from a single sample in a study of blood T cell repertoires in COVID-19. Method: immunoSEQ multiplex PCR; TCRdb's copy keeps in-frame clones and lacks some. The sample lists 130,000 or so clones; almost 85% were seen once. What was sequenced was PBMCs or T cells enriched from blood (not recorded which). The source is a woman in her forties or fifties with acute COVID-19. CDR3s leave out the opening cysteine and the closing phenylalanine or tryptophan. Expanded clones get a size class; other rows say once, few or many, or leave the size out.

clone size	V gene	CDR3 protein
once	TRBV18	ASSPRGLGETQY
NA	TRBV12-3/TRBV12-4	ASSFRSGSEQF
NA	TRBV6-1	ASSEAPTGAGNTIY
NA	TRBV19	ASREQGARNTEAF
NA	TRBV5-1	ASSTGQGYNEQF
NA	TRBV9	ASSVDLMDTEAF
NA	TRBV19	ASSIRGDSNQPQH
few	TRBV9	ASSVSGISYNEQF
NA	TRBV3-1/TRBV3-2	ASSHSGLSSYEQY
NA	TRBV5-1	ASSPGTTGGWTEAF
NA	TRBV12-3/TRBV12-4	ASSELAGETQY
NA	TRBV3-1/TRBV3-2	ASSPTGHEKLF
NA	TRBV25-1	ASSEFASGGTGELF
NA	TRBV5-1	ASSVLAGNQETQY
NA	TRBV23-1	ASSSDQGAGANVLT
NA	TRBV6-5	ASSSGDRPPNYGYT
NA	TRBV18	ASSPRTGAEAF
NA	TRBV6-5	ASRFTQGPDGYT
NA	TRBV5-1	ASSLWDRGISGQETQY
NA	TRBV29-1	SVASGNNEQF
NA	TRBV11-1	ASSLSPSGGYNEQF
NA	TRBV5-8	ASSPGVRLGDEQF
few	TRBV5-1	ASSLVEAGELF
few	TRBV30	AWSAGLAASSYEQY
NA	TRBV6-6	ASSPLTVYEQY
NA	TRBV3-1/TRBV3-2	ASSPTSGSSEQY
NA	TRBV5-1	ASSLGDEGDTQY